The rows below give T cell receptor beta chains drawn from one sample of a study of OX40 agonist ivuxolimab in advanced cancers. The method was immunoSEQ multiplex PCR; TCRdb's version includes in-frame clones alone and lacks a portion of them. The sample lists some 74,000 clones, roughly four fifths seen once, with around 5% in the top ten. The source was CD4+ or CD8+ T cells sorted from blood, collected in a trial of the OX40 agonist ivuxolimab. Every receptor here comes from an adult with an advanced solid tumor such as melanoma, head and neck, liver or kidney cancer. Each CDR3 is given with its conserved first and last residue. Each record gives: J gene, D gene, V gene, clone size, CDR3 protein, CDR3 DNA. D genes are given only for firm matches. Part of the rows lack a size; the others show once, few, many or a class for expanded clones.

j_call: TRBJ2-3
d_call: .
v_call: TRBV7-9
clone_size: .
cdr3_aa: CASSLKGRGDTQYF
cdr3_nt: TGTGCCAGCAGCTTGAAGGGCAGGGGAGATACGCAGTATTTT

j_call: TRBJ1-1
d_call: .
v_call: TRBV4-1
clone_size: .
cdr3_aa: CASSQVPLAGLVTEAFF
cdr3_nt: TGCGCCAGCAGCCAAGTTCCCCTGGCGGGGTTGGTCACTGAAGCTTTCTTT

j_call: TRBJ2-7
d_call: TRBD2
v_call: TRBV5-4
clone_size: once
cdr3_aa: CASSQAISGGLTYEQYF
cdr3_nt: TGCGCCAGCAGCCAAGCGATTAGCGGGGGACTAACCTACGAGCAGTACTTC

j_call: TRBJ1-3
d_call: TRBD1
v_call: TRBV6-1
clone_size: .
cdr3_aa: CASNLGQSGNTIYF
cdr3_nt: TGTGCCAGCAATCTGGGACAGTCTGGAAACACCATATATTTT

j_call: TRBJ2-5
d_call: TRBD1
v_call: TRBV18
clone_size: .
cdr3_aa: CASSPGQQETQYF
cdr3_nt: TGTGCCAGCTCACCGGGACAGCAAGAGACCCAGTACTTC

j_call: TRBJ2-1
d_call: .
v_call: TRBV7-2
clone_size: .
cdr3_aa: CASSGLSGPGMMEQFF
cdr3_nt: TGTGCCAGCAGCGGGCTCTCGGGCCCTGGAATGATGGAGCAGTTCTTC

j_call: TRBJ2-5
d_call: .
v_call: TRBV10-2
clone_size: few
cdr3_aa: CASSGQPETQYF
cdr3_nt: TGCGCCAGCAGTGGACAGCCAGAGACCCAGTACTTC

j_call: TRBJ2-7
d_call: .
v_call: TRBV5-6
clone_size: .
cdr3_aa: CASSLQQGTYEQYF
cdr3_nt: TGTGCCAGCAGCTTGCAACAGGGTACCTACGAGCAGTACTTC

j_call: TRBJ1-6
d_call: TRBD1
v_call: TRBV29-1
clone_size: .
cdr3_aa: CSFREGASPNSPLHF
cdr3_nt: TGCAGCTTCCGCGAGGGGGCGTCGCCTAATTCACCCCTCCACTTT

j_call: TRBJ2-3
d_call: TRBD2
v_call: TRBV7-2
clone_size: .
cdr3_aa: CASSLALAGAKGTQYF
cdr3_nt: TGTGCCAGCAGCTTAGCCCTAGCGGGGGCCAAGGGTACGCAGTATTTT

j_call: TRBJ2-5
d_call: TRBD2
v_call: TRBV7-8
clone_size: .
cdr3_aa: CASTPGLAGAFQETQYF
cdr3_nt: TGTGCCAGCACTCCGGGACTAGCGGGGGCCTTCCAAGAGACCCAGTACTTC

j_call: TRBJ1-2
d_call: TRBD1
v_call: TRBV6-6
clone_size: .
cdr3_aa: CASSYRDRANGYTF
cdr3_nt: TGTGCCAGCAGCTACCGGGACAGGGCAAATGGCTACACCTTC

j_call: TRBJ2-7
d_call: TRBD1
v_call: TRBV7-9
clone_size: .
cdr3_aa: CASSRDSALGQYF
cdr3_nt: TGTGCCAGCAGCCGGGACAGCGCCTTAGGGCAGTACTTC

j_call: TRBJ2-1
d_call: TRBD2
v_call: TRBV7-6
clone_size: few
cdr3_aa: CASSLTGLAGYNEQFF
cdr3_nt: TGTGCCAGCAGCTTAACAGGCCTAGCGGGGTACAATGAGCAGTTCTTC

j_call: TRBJ1-4
d_call: .
v_call: TRBV2
clone_size: .
cdr3_aa: CASSPGGGRQEKLFF
cdr3_nt: TGTGCCAGCAGTCCCGGGGGGGGGCGACAAGAAAAACTGTTTTTT

j_call: TRBJ1-5
d_call: TRBD1
v_call: TRBV2
clone_size: .
cdr3_aa: CASSAGQEGQPQHF
cdr3_nt: TGTGCCAGCAGTGCGGGACAGGAAGGTCAGCCCCAGCATTTT

j_call: TRBJ1-5
d_call: .
v_call: TRBV2
clone_size: .
cdr3_aa: CASRPHVNRESNQPQHF
cdr3_nt: TGTGCCAGCAGGCCCCATGTTAACAGGGAATCCAATCAGCCCCAGCATTTT

j_call: TRBJ2-4
d_call: .
v_call: TRBV7-2
clone_size: .
cdr3_aa: CASSLDGQLIQYF
cdr3_nt: TGTGCCAGCAGCTTAGATGGACAGTTAATTCAGTACTTC

j_call: TRBJ1-6
d_call: TRBD1
v_call: TRBV28
clone_size: .
cdr3_aa: CASSLRQGDSPLHF
cdr3_nt: TGTGCCAGCAGTTTAAGGCAGGGGGATTCACCCCTCCACTTT

j_call: TRBJ1-1
d_call: TRBD1
v_call: TRBV28
clone_size: .
cdr3_aa: CASRQTGGGTEAFF
cdr3_nt: TGTGCCAGCAGGCAGACAGGGGGCGGGACTGAAGCTTTCTTT

j_call: TRBJ2-1
d_call: .
v_call: TRBV6-1
clone_size: few
cdr3_aa: CASPGRSYNEQFF
cdr3_nt: TGTGCCAGTCCGGGGCGGTCCTACAATGAGCAGTTCTTC

j_call: TRBJ2-5
d_call: .
v_call: TRBV28
clone_size: few
cdr3_aa: CASSPGQSQETQYF
cdr3_nt: TGTGCCAGCAGTCCCGGACAGTCACAAGAGACCCAGTACTTC

j_call: TRBJ1-2
d_call: .
v_call: TRBV6-5
clone_size: .
cdr3_aa: CASRGRGPYGYTF
cdr3_nt: TGTGCCAGCAGGGGGAGAGGGCCCTATGGCTACACCTTC

j_call: TRBJ2-6
d_call: .
v_call: TRBV7-3
clone_size: .
cdr3_aa: CASSAGFYSGANVLTF
cdr3_nt: TGTGCCAGCAGCGCCGGTTTTTACTCTGGGGCCAACGTCCTGACTTTC

j_call: TRBJ1-4
d_call: .
v_call: TRBV15
clone_size: few
cdr3_aa: CATSRDSNEKLFF
cdr3_nt: TGTGCCACCAGCAGAGACAGTAATGAAAAACTGTTTTTT

j_call: TRBJ1-3
d_call: .
v_call: TRBV2
clone_size: .
cdr3_aa: CASSEDGNTIYF
cdr3_nt: TGTGCCAGCAGTGAAGACGGAAACACCATATATTTT

j_call: TRBJ1-2
d_call: .
v_call: TRBV5-5
clone_size: .
cdr3_aa: CASSLEAGNYGYTF
cdr3_nt: TGTGCCAGCAGCTTGGAGGCAGGCAACTATGGCTACACCTTC

j_call: TRBJ1-2
d_call: .
v_call: TRBV5-1
clone_size: .
cdr3_aa: CASNLIPGQDGYTF
cdr3_nt: TGCGCCAGCAACTTGATACCCGGGCAGGATGGCTACACCTTC

j_call: TRBJ2-2
d_call: TRBD2
v_call: TRBV7-2
clone_size: .
cdr3_aa: CASSSGLAGELFF
cdr3_nt: TGTGCCAGCAGCTCAGGACTAGCCGGGGAGCTGTTTTTT

j_call: TRBJ1-2
d_call: .
v_call: TRBV5-1
clone_size: .
cdr3_aa: CASSLAVRAYYGYTF
cdr3_nt: TGCGCCAGCAGCTTGGCAGTCAGGGCATACTATGGCTACACCTTC

j_call: TRBJ1-4
d_call: .
v_call: TRBV28
clone_size: .
cdr3_aa: CASSPSQGPGEKLFF
cdr3_nt: TGTGCCAGCAGTCCTTCACAGGGTCCGGGTGAAAAACTGTTTTTT

j_call: TRBJ2-7
d_call: .
v_call: TRBV7-8
clone_size: .
cdr3_aa: CASSWTGYEQYF
cdr3_nt: TGTGCCAGCAGCTGGACTGGCTACGAGCAGTACTTC

j_call: TRBJ2-1
d_call: TRBD2
v_call: TRBV18
clone_size: .
cdr3_aa: CASSPQRGDYNEQFF
cdr3_nt: TGTGCCAGCTCACCCCAGCGGGGGGACTACAATGAGCAGTTCTTC

j_call: TRBJ1-1
d_call: TRBD1
v_call: TRBV19
clone_size: .
cdr3_aa: CASSIDPRTGSTEAFF
cdr3_nt: TGTGCCAGTAGTATAGATCCAAGGACAGGGAGTACTGAAGCTTTCTTT

j_call: TRBJ2-3
d_call: .
v_call: TRBV7-9
clone_size: .
cdr3_aa: CASSLASTDTQYF
cdr3_nt: TGTGCCAGCAGCTTAGCTAGCACAGATACGCAGTATTTT

j_call: TRBJ2-1
d_call: .
v_call: TRBV9
clone_size: .
cdr3_aa: CASSVTGTKQFF
cdr3_nt: TGTGCCAGCAGCGTAACGGGGACCAAGCAGTTCTTC

j_call: TRBJ2-2
d_call: .
v_call: TRBV4-1
clone_size: .
cdr3_aa: CASSQVDRAGELFF
cdr3_nt: TGCGCCAGCAGCCAGGTTGATAGGGCCGGGGAGCTGTTTTTT

j_call: TRBJ2-7
d_call: .
v_call: TRBV7-2
clone_size: .
cdr3_aa: CASSLGFSSYEQYF
cdr3_nt: TGTGCCAGCAGCTTAGGTTTCAGCTCCTACGAGCAGTACTTC

j_call: TRBJ2-5
d_call: TRBD1
v_call: TRBV5-1
clone_size: .
cdr3_aa: CASTPSDRAQETQYF
cdr3_nt: TGCGCCAGCACCCCTTCGGACAGGGCCCAAGAGACCCAGTACTTC

j_call: TRBJ2-1
d_call: TRBD1
v_call: TRBV7-2
clone_size: .
cdr3_aa: CASSLVGQGPFF
cdr3_nt: TGTGCCAGCAGCTTAGTTGGACAGGGTCCGTTCTTC

j_call: TRBJ1-1
d_call: .
v_call: TRBV19
clone_size: few
cdr3_aa: CASTKLDPAGENTEAFF
cdr3_nt: TGTGCCAGTACCAAGTTGGACCCGGCAGGGGAGAACACTGAAGCTTTCTTT

j_call: TRBJ2-2
d_call: TRBD1
v_call: TRBV7-9
clone_size: .
cdr3_aa: CASSPKDRGLSNTGELFF
cdr3_nt: TGTGCCAGCAGCCCTAAGGACAGGGGGTTGTCTAACACCGGGGAGCTGTTTTTT

j_call: TRBJ2-5
d_call: TRBD1
v_call: TRBV14
clone_size: .
cdr3_aa: CASSLGITRGETQYF
cdr3_nt: TGTGCCAGCAGCCTAGGGATTACCAGGGGGGAGACCCAGTACTTC

j_call: TRBJ2-6
d_call: TRBD1
v_call: TRBV5-8
clone_size: .
cdr3_aa: CASSRDRPLSGANVLTF
cdr3_nt: TGTGCCAGCAGCCGGGACAGGCCCCTCTCTGGGGCCAACGTCCTGACTTTC

j_call: TRBJ2-7
d_call: TRBD2
v_call: TRBV6-5
clone_size: few
cdr3_aa: CASSLAGSSYEQYF
cdr3_nt: TGTGCCAGCAGTTTAGCGGGGAGCTCCTACGAGCAGTACTTC

j_call: TRBJ2-1
d_call: .
v_call: TRBV2
clone_size: .
cdr3_aa: CASSPRVVSYNEQFF
cdr3_nt: TGTGCCTCCTCGCCCCGCGTCGTATCCTACAATGAGCAGTTCTTC

j_call: TRBJ2-7
d_call: .
v_call: TRBV10-2
clone_size: .
cdr3_aa: CASSSIDSQAYEQYF
cdr3_nt: TGCGCCAGCAGTTCCATAGACAGCCAAGCCTACGAGCAGTACTTC

j_call: TRBJ2-1
d_call: TRBD1
v_call: TRBV7-8
clone_size: .
cdr3_aa: CASSSSDRGLINEQFF
cdr3_nt: TGTGCCAGCAGCTCTTCAGACAGGGGGCTTATAAATGAGCAGTTCTTC

j_call: TRBJ2-3
d_call: .
v_call: TRBV9
clone_size: .
cdr3_aa: CASSVAKGTDTQYF
cdr3_nt: TGTGCCAGCAGCGTTGCAAAGGGCACAGATACGCAGTATTTT

j_call: TRBJ1-1
d_call: .
v_call: TRBV6-1
clone_size: .
cdr3_aa: CAGTDPMNTEAFF
cdr3_nt: TGTGCCGGGACGGACCCCATGAACACTGAAGCTTTCTTT

j_call: TRBJ2-2
d_call: .
v_call: TRBV2
clone_size: once
cdr3_aa: CASSESRVARELFF
cdr3_nt: TGTGCCAGCAGTGAATCCAGAGTTGCGCGGGAGCTGTTTTTT

j_call: TRBJ2-2
d_call: .
v_call: TRBV5-1
clone_size: .
cdr3_aa: CASSSGQITTGELFF
cdr3_nt: TGCGCCAGCAGCTCTGGACAGATTACCACCGGGGAGCTGTTTTTT

j_call: TRBJ1-2
d_call: .
v_call: TRBV10-1
clone_size: .
cdr3_aa: CASIRQAYGYTF
cdr3_nt: TGCGCCAGCATTCGACAGGCCTATGGCTACACCTTC

j_call: TRBJ1-3
d_call: TRBD1
v_call: TRBV6-1
clone_size: few
cdr3_aa: CASSETGGNSGNTIYF
cdr3_nt: TGTGCCAGCAGTGAAACAGGGGGCAACTCTGGAAACACCATATATTTT

j_call: TRBJ1-1
d_call: .
v_call: TRBV11-2
clone_size: .
cdr3_aa: CASSLVAMNSPEAFF
cdr3_nt: TGTGCCAGCAGCTTAGTGGCGATGAACAGCCCTGAAGCTTTCTTT

j_call: TRBJ2-3
d_call: TRBD1
v_call: TRBV18
clone_size: .
cdr3_aa: CASSPNQDRSRKDTQYF
cdr3_nt: TGTGCCAGCTCACCTAACCAGGACAGGTCTAGAAAGGATACGCAGTATTTT

j_call: TRBJ1-1
d_call: TRBD1
v_call: TRBV10-2
clone_size: .
cdr3_aa: CASSERRQGTEAFF
cdr3_nt: TGCGCCAGCAGTGAGAGAAGACAGGGAACTGAAGCTTTCTTT